This is a list of T cell receptor beta chains from one sample in a study of blood T cells in healthy people across ages. TCRdb re-called the 5' RACE reads through MiXCR, storing one row per CDR3 protein. The sample has around 1.1 million distinct CDR3 sequences, around two fifths seen once. The material sequenced was blood. The receptors shown here come from a man aged 18 to 29 in good health. Both conserved end residues are part of each CDR3. D genes are given only for firm matches. Size values are once, few and many counts, or a class for expanded clones, and some rows have none.

j_call v_call d_call clone_size cdr3_aa cdr3_nt
TRBJ2-1 TRBV12-3/TRBV12-4 TRBD1 few CASSLGDREQFF TGTGCCAGCAGTTTAGGGGACAGAGAGCAGTTCTTC
TRBJ2-2 TRBV29-1 NA NA CSVEGTENTGELFF TGCAGCGTTGAAGGGACAGAGAACACCGGGGAGCTGTTTTTT
TRBJ1-4 TRBV4-3 NA few CASSRGPMPTLANEKLFF TGCGCCAGCAGCCGCGGCCCCATGCCGACATTAGCTAATGAAAAACTGTTTTTT
TRBJ2-1 TRBV20-1 TRBD2 many CSARPLAGGLNEQFF TGCAGTGCTAGGCCCCTAGCGGGGGGGCTTAATGAGCAGTTCTTC
TRBJ1-2 TRBV7-8 TRBD1 NA CASSLGTGGVNYGYTF TGTGCCAGCAGCTTAGGGACAGGGGGCGTAAACTATGGCTACACCTTC
TRBJ2-3 TRBV2 NA once CASILNGALGPLYF TGTGCCAGCATCTTAAATGGGGCCTTAGGGCCTCTGTATTTT
TRBJ1-4 TRBV5-1 TRBD1 NA CASKNTGQGEKLFF TGCGCCAGCAAAAATACGGGACAGGGGGAAAAACTGTTTTTT
TRBJ2-4 TRBV27 NA NA CASSFNDIQYF TGTGCCAGCAGTTTTAACGACATTCAGTACTTC
TRBJ2-1 TRBV6-4 NA many CASSVTEYNEQFF TGTGCCAGCAGTGTGACAGAATACAATGAGCAGTTCTTC
TRBJ1-4 TRBV5-1 TRBD1 NA CASSRDSDEKLFF TGCGCCAGCAGCCGGGACAGCGATGAAAAACTGTTTTTT
TRBJ2-7 TRBV20-1 NA NA CSARDQGPSYEQYF TGCAGTGCTAGAGATCAGGGTCCATCCTACGAGCAGTACTTC
TRBJ2-2 TRBV30 TRBD1 NA CAWRRQGSIGELFF TGTGCCTGGAGGAGACAGGGGAGCATCGGGGAGCTGTTTTTT
TRBJ1-2 TRBV10-3 NA NA CAISESGRDPGALYNYGYTF TGTGCCATCAGTGAGTCGGGGAGAGACCCAGGGGCTCTATATAACTATGGCTACACCTTC
TRBJ1-1 TRBV7-9 TRBD1 few CASSPPLGQGSLNTEAFF TGTGCCAGCAGCCCTCCTTTGGGACAGGGATCCTTGAACACTGAAGCTTTCTTT
TRBJ1-2 TRBV27 TRBD1 few CAGRQTGPNYGYTF TGTGCCGGCAGACAGACAGGGCCCAACTATGGCTACACCTTC
TRBJ2-1 TRBV18 NA few CASSPPGGNEQFF TGTGCCAGCTCACCACCGGGGGGCAATGAGCAGTTCTTC
TRBJ1-6 TRBV12-3/TRBV12-4 NA NA CASSSSSRQINSPLHF TGTGCCAGCAGTTCGTCCTCAAGACAGATTAATTCACCCCTCCACTTT
TRBJ2-3 TRBV7-9 NA few CASSLERNTDTQYF TGTGCCAGCAGCTTAGAGCGGAACACAGATACGCAGTATTTT
TRBJ2-1 TRBV20-1 NA NA CSARLIRRGTITEQFF TGCAGTGCCAGGCTGATTAGGAGAGGGACAATTACGGAGCAGTTCTTC
TRBJ2-3 TRBV7-3 NA few CASSLRDDTDTQYF TGTGCCAGCAGCTTACGGGATGACACAGATACGCAGTATTTT
TRBJ2-3 TRBV27 NA NA CASSFKADYLTDTQYF TGTGCCAGCAGTTTTAAGGCAGACTATCTCACAGATACGCAGTATTTT
TRBJ2-1 TRBV4-1 TRBD1 NA CASSPQGQGRDNEQFF TGCGCCAGCAGCCCCCAGGGACAGGGGAGAGACAATGAGCAGTTCTTC
TRBJ2-4 TRBV12-3/TRBV12-4 NA few CASSFRAGARNIQYF TGTGCCAGCAGTTTTAGGGCCGGGGCCCGAAACATTCAGTACTTC
TRBJ1-1 TRBV29-1 NA NA CSVSVNTEAFF TGCAGCGTATCTGTGAACACTGAAGCTTTCTTT
TRBJ1-6 TRBV12-3/TRBV12-4 NA many CASLRDSESSPLHF TGTGCCAGCTTACGGGACTCCGAGAGTTCACCCCTCCACTTT
TRBJ2-1 TRBV27 NA NA CASSKMGRAGGDEQFF TGTGCCAGCAGTAAGATGGGACGAGCGGGTGGGGATGAGCAGTTCTTC
TRBJ1-2 TRBV6-6 TRBD1 NA CASKGTGKNYGYTF TGTGCCAGCAAGGGGACAGGGAAAAACTATGGCTACACCTTC
TRBJ1-2 TRBV11-1 NA NA CASSLDEGYTF TGTGCCAGCAGCTTGGATGAGGGCTACACCTTC
TRBJ2-7 TRBV7-3 NA NA CASSLTSETSYNEQYF TGTGCCAGCAGCTTAACCTCAGAAACCTCCTACAATGAGCAGTACTTC
TRBJ2-2 TRBV29-1 NA NA CSVERHTGELFF TGCAGCGTTGAACGGCACACCGGGGAGCTGTTTTTT
TRBJ1-2 TRBV6-6 TRBD1 NA CASSLLGTGDDYGYTF TGTGCCAGCAGCTTACTAGGGACAGGTGATGACTATGGCTACACCTTC
TRBJ1-2 TRBV20-1 TRBD1 NA CSAMDRGYYGYTF TGCAGTGCTATGGACAGGGGCTACTATGGCTACACCTTC
TRBJ1-2 TRBV3-1 NA few CASSHDPGREGYGYTF TGTGCCAGCAGCCATGACCCGGGACGGGAGGGCTATGGCTACACCTTC
TRBJ2-7 TRBV5-6 TRBD1 NA CASSHRGSGSYEQYF TGTGCCAGCAGTCACAGGGGAAGTGGCTCCTACGAGCAGTACTTC
TRBJ1-2 TRBV7-8 NA NA CASSSGLTGSNYGYTF TGTGCCAGCAGCTCCGGTCTGACCGGATCCAACTATGGCTACACCTTC
TRBJ2-3 TRBV12-3/TRBV12-4 NA NA CASRAWGTTDTQYF TGTGCCAGCAGAGCATGGGGGACTACAGATACGCAGTATTTT
TRBJ1-6 TRBV4-3 TRBD1 NA CASSRWTGRSSYNSPLHF TGCGCCAGCAGCAGGTGGACAGGGCGAAGCTCCTATAATTCACCCCTCCACTTT
TRBJ1-6 TRBV10-3 NA NA CATGGEGGGSPLHF TGTGCCACCGGAGGAGAAGGTGGTGGCTCACCCCTCCACTTT
TRBJ2-1 TRBV5-6 TRBD1 few CASNSRGQGDKQFF TGTGCCAGCAACTCGAGGGGACAGGGAGACAAGCAGTTCTTC
TRBJ2-1 TRBV20-1 TRBD2 NA CSARSGTTYNEQFF TGCAGTGCTAGAAGCGGGACTACCTACAATGAGCAGTTCTTC
TRBJ2-3 TRBV11-1 TRBD2 NA CASSPTSGEIDTQYF TGTGCCAGCAGTCCGACTAGCGGGGAGATAGACACGCAGTATTTT
TRBJ1-2 TRBV3-1 TRBD1 few CAGSPLGQALYGYTF TGTGCCGGCAGCCCCCTAGGACAGGCCCTCTATGGCTACACCTTC
TRBJ1-4 TRBV7-2 NA few CASSTFPSSEKLFF TGTGCCAGCAGTACCTTCCCCTCCAGTGAAAAACTGTTTTTT
TRBJ1-2 TRBV7-2 NA NA CASSTRDLIYGYTF TGTGCCAGCAGCACCCGGGACCTAATCTATGGCTACACCTTC
TRBJ2-5 TRBV5-4 TRBD2 NA CASSLAQTSGEETQYF TGTGCCAGCAGCTTGGCACAGACTAGCGGGGAAGAGACCCAGTACTTC
TRBJ2-7 TRBV4-3 NA few CASSQDFGGLNEQYF TGCGCCAGCAGCCAAGATTTCGGGGGCCTGAACGAGCAGTACTTC
TRBJ2-5 TRBV6-2/TRBV6-3 TRBD2 NA CASSYSWGGQETQYF TGTGCCAGCAGTTACTCGTGGGGGGGCCAAGAGACCCAGTACTTC
TRBJ2-1 TRBV4-2 NA many CASSQSTRGSYNEQFF TGTGCCAGCAGCCAGTCAACTCGAGGCTCCTACAATGAGCAGTTCTTC
TRBJ2-3 TRBV6-5 TRBD2 few CASSSTTSGRTDTQYF TGTGCCAGCAGTTCAACAACTAGCGGGAGAACGGATACGCAGTATTTT
TRBJ2-7 TRBV12-3/TRBV12-4 TRBD1 NA CASSHRDSGLYEQYF TGTGCCAGCAGCCACAGGGACAGTGGGTTGTACGAGCAGTACTTC
TRBJ1-2 TRBV20-1 NA few CSARGQGLPLGYTF TGCAGTGCTAGGGGTCAGGGCCTACCTTTGGGCTACACCTTC
TRBJ1-5 TRBV7-2 NA NA CASSPLGGKGQPQHF TGTGCCAGCAGCCCCCTTGGCGGGAAGGGTCAGCCCCAGCATTTT
TRBJ1-2 TRBV9 NA NA CASSVVVNYDYTF TGTGCCAGCAGCGTAGTTGTTAACTATGACTACACCTTC
TRBJ2-2 TRBV20-1 TRBD2 once CSARDSERGFTGELFF TGCAGTGCTAGAGATTCAGAGCGGGGATTCACCGGGGAGCTGTTTTTT
TRBJ1-3 TRBV13 NA NA CASRTLRSGNTIYF TGTGCCAGCAGGACACTCAGATCTGGAAACACCATATATTTT